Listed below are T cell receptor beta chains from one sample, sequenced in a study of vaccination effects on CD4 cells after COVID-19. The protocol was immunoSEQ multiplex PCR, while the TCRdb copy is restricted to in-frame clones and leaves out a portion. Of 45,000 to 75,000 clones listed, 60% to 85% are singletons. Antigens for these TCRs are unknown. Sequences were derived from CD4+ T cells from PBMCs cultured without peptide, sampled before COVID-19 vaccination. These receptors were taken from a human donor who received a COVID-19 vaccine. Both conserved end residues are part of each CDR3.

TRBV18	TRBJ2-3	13	CASSQGLTDTQYF
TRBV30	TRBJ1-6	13	CAWSVQGESPLHF
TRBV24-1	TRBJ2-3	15	CATTPDGHSTDTQYF
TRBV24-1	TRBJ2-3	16	CATSDLGKSSTDTQYF
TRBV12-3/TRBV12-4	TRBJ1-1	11	CASRKRTEAFF
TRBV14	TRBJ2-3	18	CASSQAESSGGRTDTQYF
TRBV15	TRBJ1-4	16	CATSRGNGGFDEKLFF
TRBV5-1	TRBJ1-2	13	CASSLATYNGYTF
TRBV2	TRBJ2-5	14	CASRLLGGVETQYF
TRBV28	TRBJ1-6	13	CASFPRPDSPLHF
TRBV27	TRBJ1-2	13	CASSFAQNYGYTF
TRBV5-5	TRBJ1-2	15	CASSAGTAGYVGYTF
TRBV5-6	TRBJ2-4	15	CASSLPGATQNIQYF
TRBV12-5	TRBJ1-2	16	CASGIGRILTNYGYTF
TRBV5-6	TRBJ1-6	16	CASSAGTGIDGSPLHF
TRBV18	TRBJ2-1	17	CASSPLGLAGRNNEQFF
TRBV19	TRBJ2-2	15	CASSRVAGGRGELFF
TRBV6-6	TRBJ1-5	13	CASSQRRDQPQHF
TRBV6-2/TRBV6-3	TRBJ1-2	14	CASSRAQGALLYTF
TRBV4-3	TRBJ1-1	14	CASSQERVNTEAFF
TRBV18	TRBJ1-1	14	CASSPGAGDTEAFF
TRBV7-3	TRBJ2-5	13	CASSLTGTSGLYF
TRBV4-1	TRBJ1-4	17	CASSHLTQGAANEKLFF